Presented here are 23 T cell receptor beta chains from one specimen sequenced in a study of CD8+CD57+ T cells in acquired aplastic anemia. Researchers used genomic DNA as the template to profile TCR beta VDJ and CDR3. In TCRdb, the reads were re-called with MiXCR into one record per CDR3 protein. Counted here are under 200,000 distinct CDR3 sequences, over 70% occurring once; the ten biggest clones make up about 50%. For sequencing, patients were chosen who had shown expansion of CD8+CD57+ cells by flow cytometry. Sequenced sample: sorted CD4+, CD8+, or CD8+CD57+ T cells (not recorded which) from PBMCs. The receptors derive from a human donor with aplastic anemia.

The CDR3 bases are TGTGCCAGCAGCCGACATAGCAATCAGCCCCAGCATTTT. Its protein is CASSRHSNQPQHF. The chain combines TRBV28 with TRBJ1-5; D gene ambiguous. The germline V and J ends were trimmed by 6 bases and 0 bases, with 6 bases remaining between them. This CDR3 region has 13 residues. In germline, CDR1 is MDHEN, CDR2 SYDVKM.

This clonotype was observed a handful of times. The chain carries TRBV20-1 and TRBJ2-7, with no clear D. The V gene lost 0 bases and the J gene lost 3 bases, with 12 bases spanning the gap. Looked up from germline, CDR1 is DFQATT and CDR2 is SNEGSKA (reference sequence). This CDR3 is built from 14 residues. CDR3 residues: CSARDLVSDYEQYF. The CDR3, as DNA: TGCAGTGCTAGAGATCTGGTGTCCGACTACGAGCAGTACTTC.

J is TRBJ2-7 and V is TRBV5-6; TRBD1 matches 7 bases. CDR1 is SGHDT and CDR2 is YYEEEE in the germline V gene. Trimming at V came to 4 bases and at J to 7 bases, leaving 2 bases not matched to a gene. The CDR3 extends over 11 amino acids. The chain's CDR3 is CASSVDREQYF. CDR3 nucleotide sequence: TGTGCCAGCAGCGTGGACAGGGAGCAGTACTTC.

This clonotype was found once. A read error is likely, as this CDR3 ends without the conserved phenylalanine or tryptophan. The CDR3 region is CASSPPLRMARNEQYC. The DNA for the CDR3 is TGTGCCAGCAGCCCCCCCCTCAGAATGGCTCGGAACGAGCAGTACTGC. The V gene is TRBV7-8, the J gene TRBJ2-7; D is unclear. The germline V and J ends were trimmed by 5 bases and 5 bases, with 22 bases remaining between them. The CDR3 consists of 16 residues. The germline gives CDR1 SGHVS, CDR2 FQNEAQ.

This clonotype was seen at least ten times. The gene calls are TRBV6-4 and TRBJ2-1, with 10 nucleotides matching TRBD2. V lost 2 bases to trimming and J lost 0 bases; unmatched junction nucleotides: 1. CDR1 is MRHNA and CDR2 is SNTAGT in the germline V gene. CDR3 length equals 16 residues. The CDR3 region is CASSDTSGTSYNEQFF. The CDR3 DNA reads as TGTGCCAGCAGTGACACTAGCGGGACCTCCTACAATGAGCAGTTCTTC.

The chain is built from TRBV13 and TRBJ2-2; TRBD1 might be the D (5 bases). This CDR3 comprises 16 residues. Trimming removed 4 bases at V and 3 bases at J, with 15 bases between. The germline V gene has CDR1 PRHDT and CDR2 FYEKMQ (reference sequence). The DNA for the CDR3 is TGTGCCAGCAGCTCCTGGCAGGAAGGGGACACCGGGGAGCTGTTTTTT. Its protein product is CASSSWQEGDTGELFF.

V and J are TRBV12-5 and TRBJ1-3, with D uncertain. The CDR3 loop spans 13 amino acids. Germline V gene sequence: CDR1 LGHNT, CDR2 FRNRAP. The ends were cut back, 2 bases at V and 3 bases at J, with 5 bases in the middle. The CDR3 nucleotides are TGTGCTAGTGGTTTGCGCAGTGGAAACACCATATATTTT. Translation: CASGLRSGNTIYF. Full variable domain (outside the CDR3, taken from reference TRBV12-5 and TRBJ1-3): DARVTQTPRHKVTEMGQEVTMRCQPILGHNTVFWYRQTMMQGLELLAYFRNRAPLDDSGMPKDRFSAEMPDATLATLKIQPSEPRDSAVYFCASGLRSGNTIYFGEGSWLTVV.

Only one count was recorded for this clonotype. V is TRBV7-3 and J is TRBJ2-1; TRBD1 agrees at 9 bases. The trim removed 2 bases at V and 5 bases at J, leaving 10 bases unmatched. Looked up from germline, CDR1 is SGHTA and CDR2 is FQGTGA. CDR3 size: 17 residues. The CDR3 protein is CASSLATTGGLDNEQFF. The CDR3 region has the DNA TGTGCCAGCAGCTTAGCGACGACAGGGGGATTGGACAATGAGCAGTTCTTC.

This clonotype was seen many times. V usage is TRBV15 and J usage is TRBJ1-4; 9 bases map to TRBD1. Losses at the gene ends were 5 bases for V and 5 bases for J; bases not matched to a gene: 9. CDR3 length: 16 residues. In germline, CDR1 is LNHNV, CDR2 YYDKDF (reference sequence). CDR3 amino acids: CATSVSSGTGNEKLFF. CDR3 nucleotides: TGTGCCACCAGCGTAAGTTCCGGGACAGGGAATGAAAAACTGTTTTTT.

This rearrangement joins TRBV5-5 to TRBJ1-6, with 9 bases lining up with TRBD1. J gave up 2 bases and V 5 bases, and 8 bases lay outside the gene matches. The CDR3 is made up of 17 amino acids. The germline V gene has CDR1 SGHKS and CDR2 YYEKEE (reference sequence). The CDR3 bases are TGTGCCAGCAGAGGGGACAGGGACAGTACCTATAATTCACCCCTCCACTTT. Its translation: CASRGDRDSTYNSPLHF.

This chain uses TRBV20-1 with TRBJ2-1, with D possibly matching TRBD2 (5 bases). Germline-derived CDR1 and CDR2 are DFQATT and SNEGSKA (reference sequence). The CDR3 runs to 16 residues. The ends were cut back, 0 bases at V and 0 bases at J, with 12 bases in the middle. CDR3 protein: CSARDPSGSSYNEQFF. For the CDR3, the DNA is TGCAGTGCTAGAGATCCAAGCGGTAGCTCCTACAATGAGCAGTTCTTC.

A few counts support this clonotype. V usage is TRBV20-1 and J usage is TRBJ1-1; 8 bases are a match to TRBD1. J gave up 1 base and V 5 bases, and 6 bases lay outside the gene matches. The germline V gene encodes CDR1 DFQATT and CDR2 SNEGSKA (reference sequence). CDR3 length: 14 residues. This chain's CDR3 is CSAETGTGNTEAFF. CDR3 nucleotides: TGCAGTGCTGAAACCGGGACAGGGAACACTGAAGCTTTCTTT.

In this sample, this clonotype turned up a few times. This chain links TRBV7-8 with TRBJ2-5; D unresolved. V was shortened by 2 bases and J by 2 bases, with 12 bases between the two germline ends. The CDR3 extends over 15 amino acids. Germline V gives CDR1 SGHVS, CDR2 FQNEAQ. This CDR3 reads CASSLSGRNQETQYF. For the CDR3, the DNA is TGTGCCAGCAGCTTATCGGGCAGAAATCAAGAGACCCAGTACTTC.

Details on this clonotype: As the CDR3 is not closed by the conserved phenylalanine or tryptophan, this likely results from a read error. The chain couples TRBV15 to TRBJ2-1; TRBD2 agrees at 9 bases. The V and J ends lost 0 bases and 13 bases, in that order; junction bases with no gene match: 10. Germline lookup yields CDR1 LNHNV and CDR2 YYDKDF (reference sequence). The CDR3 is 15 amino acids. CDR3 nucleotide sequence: TGTGCCACCAGCAGAGATACCCTAGCGGGGCTACTCCAGTTCCTC. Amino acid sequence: CATSRDTLAGLLQFL.

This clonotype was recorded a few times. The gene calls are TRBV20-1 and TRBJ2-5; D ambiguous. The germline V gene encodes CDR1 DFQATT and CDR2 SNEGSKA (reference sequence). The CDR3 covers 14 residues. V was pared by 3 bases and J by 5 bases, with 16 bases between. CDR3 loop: CSASRASSMETQYF. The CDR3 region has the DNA TGCAGTGCTAGTCGGGCCTCATCCATGGAGACCCAGTACTTC.

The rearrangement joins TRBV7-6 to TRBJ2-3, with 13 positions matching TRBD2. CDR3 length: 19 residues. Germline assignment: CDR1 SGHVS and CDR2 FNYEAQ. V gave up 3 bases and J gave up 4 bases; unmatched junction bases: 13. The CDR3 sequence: CASSFPATTSGGASDTQYF. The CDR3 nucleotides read TGTGCCAGCAGCTTCCCCGCTACTACTAGCGGGGGGGCGTCAGATACGCAGTATTTT.

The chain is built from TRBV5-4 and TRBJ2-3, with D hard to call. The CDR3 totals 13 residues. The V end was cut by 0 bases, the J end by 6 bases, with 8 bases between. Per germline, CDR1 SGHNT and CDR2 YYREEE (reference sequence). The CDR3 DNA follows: TGTGCCAGCAGCTTGGCCGGACCGGATACGCAGTATTTT. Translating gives CASSLAGPDTQYF.

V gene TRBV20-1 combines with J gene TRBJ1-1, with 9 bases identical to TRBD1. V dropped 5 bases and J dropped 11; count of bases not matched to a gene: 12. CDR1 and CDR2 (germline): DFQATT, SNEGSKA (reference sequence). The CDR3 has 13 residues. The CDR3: CSAPQDRGQRAFF. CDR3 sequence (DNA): TGCAGTGCTCCCCAGGACAGGGGTCAAAGGGCTTTCTTT.

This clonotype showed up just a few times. In nucleotides, the CDR3 is TGCAGTGGTGGCGGGGGGCTGAATACGCAGTATTTT. Translated: CSGGGGLNTQYF. The chain couples TRBV20-1 to TRBJ2-3, with 8 bases matching TRBD2. Per germline, CDR1 DFQATT and CDR2 SNEGSKA (reference sequence). Trimming at V came to 7 bases and at J to 7 bases, leaving 7 bases not matched to a gene. This CDR3 has 12 amino acids.

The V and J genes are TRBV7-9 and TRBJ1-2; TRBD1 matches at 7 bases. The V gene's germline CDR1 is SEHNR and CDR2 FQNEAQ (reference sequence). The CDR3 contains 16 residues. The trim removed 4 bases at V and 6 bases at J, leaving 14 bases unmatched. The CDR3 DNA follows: TGTGCCAGCAGCTCCATCCTGAGACAGGGCGCAGATGGCTACACCTTC. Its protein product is CASSSILRQGADGYTF.

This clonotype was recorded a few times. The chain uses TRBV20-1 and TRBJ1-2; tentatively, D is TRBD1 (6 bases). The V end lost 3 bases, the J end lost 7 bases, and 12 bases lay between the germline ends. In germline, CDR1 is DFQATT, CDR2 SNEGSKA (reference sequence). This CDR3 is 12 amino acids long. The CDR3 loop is CSARQGRSGYTF. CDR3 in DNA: TGCAGTGCTAGGCAGGGGCGGAGTGGCTACACCTTC.

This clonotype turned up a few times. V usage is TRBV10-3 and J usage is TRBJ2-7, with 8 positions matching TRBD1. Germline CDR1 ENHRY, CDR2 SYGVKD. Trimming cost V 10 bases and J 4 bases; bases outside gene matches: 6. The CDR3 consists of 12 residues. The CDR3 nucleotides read TGTGCCACGGGACAGGCGACATACGAGCAGTACTTC. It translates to CATGQATYEQYF.

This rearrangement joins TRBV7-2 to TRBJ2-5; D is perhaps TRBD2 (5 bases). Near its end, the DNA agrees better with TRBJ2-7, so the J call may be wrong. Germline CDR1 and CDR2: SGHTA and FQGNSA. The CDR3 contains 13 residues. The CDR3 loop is CASSAIPRDEQYF. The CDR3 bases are TGTGCCAGCAGCGCAATCCCGCGGGACGAGCAGTACTTC.